These T cell receptor beta chains were read from a single sample in a study of T cell repertoires and Cas9 in healthy adults. Data came from immunoSEQ multiplex PCR; TCRdb stores just in-frame clones and leaves some out. The data show about 14,000 clones, with 89% seen just once and about 1.5% held by the top ten. Source material: Tregs (CD4+, CD25+, CD127-, CD137-, CD154-) from PBMCs; culture status not recorded. The origin of the receptors is a human donor in good health. Both conserved end residues are part of each CDR3. The D gene is left open where the match is weak. Only some rows state a clone size, as once, few, many or a class for expanded clones.

CDR3 length	V gene	D gene	clone size	J gene	CDR3 DNA	CDR3 protein
13	TRBV11-1	TRBD1	-	TRBJ2-5	TGTGCCAGCCGGGCAGGGGGCCAAGAGACCCAGTACTTC	CASRAGGQETQYF
13	TRBV10-3	-	-	TRBJ2-1	TGTGCCATCAGTGAGAGAGCTCGGGATGAGCAGTTCTTC	CAISERARDEQFF
16	TRBV27	TRBD2	-	TRBJ2-2	TGTGCCAGCAGTTTGGGGGAGGGCCGTGGCACCGGGGAGCTGTTTTTT	CASSLGEGRGTGELFF
12	TRBV30	-	-	TRBJ1-4	TGTGCCTGGAGTGGGGGTAATGAAAAACTGTTTTTT	CAWSGGNEKLFF
17	TRBV28	TRBD2	-	TRBJ2-2	TGTGCCAGCAGTTCTACCCTCAGCGGGAGAAACACCGGGGAGCTGTTTTTT	CASSSTLSGRNTGELFF
16	TRBV5-5	-	-	TRBJ2-6	TGTGCCAGCAGCCGCAGGGGTGACTCTGGGGCCAACGTCCTGACTTTC	CASSRRGDSGANVLTF
13	TRBV23-1	-	-	TRBJ2-3	TGCGCCAGCAGTCAACGGGGGTCAGGTACGCAGTATTTT	CASSQRGSGTQYF
16	TRBV9	-	-	TRBJ1-1	TGTGCCGGCAGCGTAGCCCCGGGCCCTTCCACCACTGAAGCTTTCTTT	CAGSVAPGPSTTEAFF
14	TRBV18	-	-	TRBJ2-3	TGTGCCAGCTCACCACCGGGACTCGCAGATACGCAGTATTTT	CASSPPGLADTQYF
14	TRBV5-1	-	-	TRBJ2-5	TGCGCCAGCAGCTCCCCGGCGGTACGGGAGACCCAGTACTTC	CASSSPAVRETQYF
14	TRBV27	TRBD1	-	TRBJ2-5	TGTGCCAGCAAGGTATCAAGGGGGCCCGGGACCCAGTACTTC	CASKVSRGPGTQYF
15	TRBV7-9	-	-	TRBJ1-1	TGTGCCAGCAGCTTAGATGGGCGGCAGGGGTTGGGTTCTTTCTTT	CASSLDGRQGLGSFF
17	TRBV30	TRBD1	-	TRBJ1-1	TGTGCCTGGACCCGACCTAGGGCTGGACAGGGAGGCACTGAAGCTTTCTTT	CAWTRPRAGQGGTEAFF
15	TRBV11-2	TRBD1	-	TRBJ1-4	TGTGCCAGCAGCTCCCGGACAGGGGGCACTGAAAAACTGTTTTTT	CASSSRTGGTEKLFF
15	TRBV6-4	-	-	TRBJ2-1	TGTGCCAGCAGTGCCCTGGCTTACAGGGCGAATGAGCAGTTCTTC	CASSALAYRANEQFF
17	TRBV4-1	TRBD1	-	TRBJ1-5	TGCGCCAGCAGCCAAGATACGGGACAGTATAGCAATCAGCCCCAGCATTTT	CASSQDTGQYSNQPQHF
15	TRBV18	-	-	TRBJ1-1	TGTGCCAGCTCACCGTTGGGGGCCACAAACACTGAAGCTTTCTTT	CASSPLGATNTEAFF
13	TRBV7-6	-	-	TRBJ2-5	TGTGCCAGCAGCCCGGGACTCGAAGAGACCCAGTACTTC	CASSPGLEETQYF
15	TRBV6-1	TRBD1	once	TRBJ1-5	TGTGCCAGCAGTGGGGGACAGGTTAGCAATCAGCCCCAGCATTTT	CASSGGQVSNQPQHF
12	TRBV25-1	-	-	TRBJ1-2	TGTGCCAGCAGTGTATCAAACTATGGCTACACCTTC	CASSVSNYGYTF
15	TRBV5-1	-	-	TRBJ1-1	TGCGCCAGCAGCTTGGGGCATCGGGACCAGACTGAAGCTTTCTTT	CASSLGHRDQTEAFF
16	TRBV4-3	-	-	TRBJ1-1	TGCGCCAGCAGCCAAGATACAGGACCACTGAACACTGAAGCTTTCTTT	CASSQDTGPLNTEAFF
12	TRBV28	TRBD1	-	TRBJ1-2	TGTGCCAGCCGGGACAGTGGCTATGGCTACACCTTC	CASRDSGYGYTF
11	TRBV5-6	-	-	TRBJ1-2	TGTGCCAGCAGCTTCCGCTATGGCTACACCTTC	CASSFRYGYTF
14	TRBV5-4	-	-	TRBJ2-5	TGTGCCAGCAGCCAGGCAAGGTACCAAGAGACCCAGTACTTC	CASSQARYQETQYF
14	TRBV4-1	-	-	TRBJ2-2	TGCGCCAGCAGCCCAGGGTACTACACCGGGGAGCTGTTTTTT	CASSPGYYTGELFF
18	TRBV16	TRBD2	-	TRBJ2-1	TGTGCCAGCAGCCAGCCCAAGCCGCTAGCGGGAGGGGAGGTTGAGCAGTTCTTC	CASSQPKPLAGGEVEQFF
15	TRBV5-4	TRBD2	-	TRBJ2-3	TGTGCCAGCAGCCATCTAGCGGGGGGGAGGGATACGCAGTATTTT	CASSHLAGGRDTQYF
14	TRBV6-5	-	-	TRBJ1-2	TGTGCCAGCAGTTACTCTGGGCAGAACTATGGCTACACCTTC	CASSYSGQNYGYTF
12	TRBV19	TRBD2	-	TRBJ2-5	TGTGCCAGTACTAGCGGGGGGAAGAAGCAGTACTTC	CASTSGGKKQYF
17	TRBV5-6	TRBD1	-	TRBJ1-6	TGTGCCAGCAGCTTGAGACAGGGAACCTTCTATAATTCACCCCTCCACTTT	CASSLRQGTFYNSPLHF
14	TRBV7-9	-	-	TRBJ1-1	TGTGCCACCGCTAAGGGGGAGATCGGCACTGAAGCTTTCTTT	CATAKGEIGTEAFF
18	TRBV4-1	-	-	TRBJ1-2	TGCGCCAGCAGCCAAGTGCTCGGTTCTTGGGGAGGGAACTATGGCTACACCTTC	CASSQVLGSWGGNYGYTF
13	TRBV11-2	-	-	TRBJ1-1	TGTGCCAGCAGCTTAGGCCGGGGCACTGAAGCTTTCTTT	CASSLGRGTEAFF
12	TRBV11-2	TRBD1	-	TRBJ2-1	TGTGCCAGCAGCCGACAGGGTAATGAGCAGTTCTTC	CASSRQGNEQFF
14	TRBV6-5	TRBD1	few	TRBJ1-1	TGTGCCAGTCAGGGGGCCCGAATAAACACTGAAGCTTTCTTT	CASQGARINTEAFF
14	TRBV7-9	TRBD1	-	TRBJ1-2	TGTGCCAGCAGTTTCGGACAGGGGGCCCGGGGCTACACCTTC	CASSFGQGARGYTF
14	TRBV10-3	TRBD1	-	TRBJ1-1	TGTGCCATCAGTCCCAATACAGGGGGCACTGAAGCTTTCTTT	CAISPNTGGTEAFF
16	TRBV27	TRBD2	-	TRBJ2-5	TGTGCCAGCAGAAAGACTAGCGGGGAGCCTCTAGAGACCCAGTACTTC	CASRKTSGEPLETQYF
15	TRBV7-9	TRBD2	-	TRBJ2-5	TGTGCCAGCAGCTTAGTTCTAGCGGGGCAAGAGACCCAGTACTTC	CASSLVLAGQETQYF
12	TRBV30	-	once	TRBJ1-4	TGTGCCTGGACCCTTGAGGGCGAAAAACTGTTTTTT	CAWTLEGEKLFF
15	TRBV7-6	-	-	TRBJ2-7	TGTGCCAGCAGCTCGCCGGGCGGGTCCACCTACGAGCAGTACTTC	CASSSPGGSTYEQYF
14	TRBV25-1	TRBD1	-	TRBJ2-2	TGTGCCAGCAGTGATCGGACAGGGTACGGGGAGCTGTTTTTT	CASSDRTGYGELFF
19	TRBV28	TRBD1	-	TRBJ2-6	TGTGCCAGCAGCCCATCGGACAGGGGATATTCCTCTGGGGCCAACGTCCTGACTTTC	CASSPSDRGYSSGANVLTF